This T cell receptor (beta chain) derives from a study of blood T cells in healthy people across ages. This clonotype came up many times. V lost 4 bases and J 0 bases, leaving 18 bases between the germline ends. Germline CDR1 is SGDLS and CDR2 is YYNGEE. CDR3 length equals 17 residues. Together with a sample-barcoded 5' primer, a J-beta primer mix was included in a second PCR lasting roughly 6 to 12 cycles. In TCRdb, the 5' RACE reads were re-called with MiXCR into one record per CDR3 protein. Altogether hundreds of thousands of distinct CDR3 sequences are present, about 34% being singletons, with the ten largest covering over 15%.

The chain carries TRBV9 and TRBJ2-3; D is perhaps TRBD1 or TRBD2 (5 bases each). The sequence derives from a woman of 80 years or more in good health. Material: blood. CDR3 loop: CASSLAGTSSSTDTQYF. The CDR3 DNA reads TGTGCCAGCAGCCTGGCTGGGACCTCTTCTAGCACAGATACGCAGTATTTT.